This T cell receptor beta chain was sequenced in a study of hypomethylating agent response in myelodysplastic syndrome. TCRdb's copy holds only in-frame clones and misses some; the assay was immunoSEQ multiplex PCR. The repertoire holds about 5,400 clones, with around nine tenths as singletons. Germline CDR1 SGHDN, CDR2 FVKESK. This CDR3 is 15 amino acids long. V was trimmed by 4 bases and J by 2 bases, leaving 9 bases between them. Sequencing used bone marrow, obtained before or after starting hypomethylating agent treatment for myelodysplastic syndrome (not recorded which). The sequence derives from a human donor with myelodysplastic syndrome. The J gene is TRBJ2-6, the V gene TRBV14; no clear D gene. The CDR3 coding sequence is TGTGCCAGCAGCCCCCACGCACCTGGGGCCAACGTCCTGACTTTC. Translated, it gives CASSPHAPGANVLTF.